This is a list of T cell receptor beta chains from one sample in a study of blood T cell repertoires in COVID-19. Here immunoSEQ multiplex PCR was the method, and the copy in TCRdb shows in-frame clones only, minus some. The table includes more than 95,000 clones, approximately 88% detected once. Input material: peripheral blood. The source is a human donor in a cohort sampled during active COVID-19. CDR3s include the opening cysteine and the closing phenylalanine or tryptophan. The order of the fields is clone size, J gene, V gene, D gene, CDR3 protein, CDR3 DNA. A D gene is named only where the DNA matches it firmly. Some rows mark clone size as missing; the rest say once, few, many or name a class of expanded clone.

NA | TRBJ2-1 | TRBV4-2 | TRBD2 | CASSQEAGGPYSYNEQFF | TGTGCCAGCAGCCAAGAAGCGGGAGGGCCTTACTCCTACAATGAGCAGTTCTTC
NA | TRBJ2-4 | TRBV6-1 | TRBD1 | CASSATGGASAKNIQYF | TGTGCCAGCAGTGCAACAGGGGGTGCGTCGGCCAAAAACATTCAGTACTTC
NA | TRBJ2-1 | TRBV6-4 | NA | CASSRTGDNEQFF | TGTGCCAGCAGTAGGACGGGGGACAATGAGCAGTTCTTC
NA | TRBJ2-7 | TRBV18 | TRBD1 | CASSPLPGQGNYEQYF | TGTGCCAGCTCACCACTTCCGGGACAGGGGAACTACGAGCAGTACTTC
NA | TRBJ2-1 | TRBV11-3 | TRBD2 | CASSTSGSYNEQFF | TGTGCCAGCAGCACTAGCGGGAGTTACAATGAGCAGTTCTTC
NA | TRBJ2-5 | TRBV6-6 | NA | CASSPRPPPLLANQETQYF | TGTGCCAGCAGTCCCAGACCCCCCCCACTACTAGCAAACCAAGAGACCCAGTACTTC
NA | TRBJ1-1 | TRBV5-1 | TRBD1 | CASSPGTANTEAFF | TGCGCCAGCAGCCCCGGGACAGCGAACACTGAAGCTTTCTTT
NA | TRBJ2-7 | TRBV5-5 | TRBD1 | CASSTGTGHPYEQYF | TGTGCCAGCAGCACAGGGACAGGGCACCCCTACGAGCAGTACTTC
NA | TRBJ1-2 | TRBV5-1 | TRBD1 | CASSAAQGRYGYTF | TGCGCCAGCAGCGCCGCACAGGGGAGGTATGGCTACACCTTC
once | TRBJ2-2 | TRBV5-1 | NA | CASRDSINTGELFF | TGCGCCAGCAGAGACAGTATTAACACCGGGGAGCTGTTTTTT
NA | TRBJ2-2 | TRBV27 | NA | CASSHGQSTGELFF | TGTGCCAGCAGTCACGGACAGAGCACCGGGGAGCTGTTTTTT
NA | TRBJ2-3 | TRBV18 | NA | CASSPIPIADTQYF | TGTGCCAGCTCGCCTATCCCCATAGCAGATACGCAGTATTTT
NA | TRBJ2-2 | TRBV14 | TRBD2 | CASSTRTSGGVRTGELFF | TGTGCCAGCAGCACCCGGACTAGCGGGGGAGTTCGAACCGGGGAGCTGTTTTTT
NA | TRBJ2-7 | TRBV4-2 | TRBD2 | CASSQGLAEAYEQYF | TGTGCCAGCAGCCAAGGCCTAGCGGAAGCCTACGAGCAGTACTTC
NA | TRBJ2-7 | TRBV10-3 | TRBD1 | CAIKLPDRGEQYF | TGTGCCATCAAACTACCTGACAGGGGCGAGCAGTACTTC
once | TRBJ2-1 | TRBV9 | NA | CASSRNQQGFPYNEQFF | TGTGCCAGCAGCCGCAACCAACAGGGCTTCCCCTACAATGAGCAGTTCTTC
once | TRBJ2-3 | TRBV10-3 | TRBD1 | CAIRLPGQGADTQYF | TGTGCCATCAGATTACCGGGACAGGGGGCAGATACGCAGTATTTT
NA | TRBJ2-2 | TRBV9 | NA | CASSRSVTGELFF | TGTGCCAGCAGCCGTTCGGTCACCGGGGAGCTGTTTTTT
NA | TRBJ2-2 | TRBV18 | NA | CASSLGRNTGELFF | TGTGCCAGCTCACTGGGCAGGAACACCGGGGAGCTGTTTTTT
NA | TRBJ2-7 | TRBV29-1 | TRBD1 | CSVEFAGTGHYEQYF | TGCAGCGTTGAATTCGCCGGGACAGGGCACTACGAGCAGTACTTC
NA | TRBJ1-6 | TRBV5-6 | NA | CASSWGDGSYNSPLHF | TGTGCCAGCAGCTGGGGGGACGGCTCCTATAATTCACCCCTCCACTTT
NA | TRBJ1-5 | TRBV6-2/TRBV6-3 | TRBD1 | CASSPRGQGFQPQHF | TGTGCCAGCAGTCCCAGAGGACAGGGCTTTCAGCCCCAGCATTTT
NA | TRBJ2-7 | TRBV27 | TRBD1 | CASSLGQGSYEQYF | TGTGCCAGCAGTCTAGGACAGGGATCCTACGAGCAGTACTTC
NA | TRBJ1-4 | TRBV11-2 | NA | CASSLAGRNEKLFF | TGTGCCAGCAGCTTAGCGGGTCGGAATGAAAAACTGTTTTTT
NA | TRBJ1-1 | TRBV5-1 | TRBD1 | CASREGQRENTEAFF | TGCGCCAGCAGGGAGGGACAGAGAGAGAACACTGAAGCTTTCTTT
NA | TRBJ1-4 | TRBV28 | NA | CASCRAATNEKLFF | TGTGCCAGCTGCAGGGCTGCAACTAATGAAAAACTGTTTTTT
few | TRBJ2-5 | TRBV2 | TRBD1 | CASRPRDRGLQETQYF | TGTGCCAGCAGGCCCAGAGACAGGGGCCTCCAAGAGACCCAGTACTTC
NA | TRBJ1-5 | TRBV18 | NA | CASSLQNSNQPQHF | TGTGCCAGCTCACTCCAAAATAGCAATCAGCCCCAGCATTTT
NA | TRBJ2-3 | TRBV4-1 | TRBD2 | CASSQGSSGGLTDTQYF | TGCGCCAGCAGCCAAGGCTCTAGCGGGGGCCTCACAGATACGCAGTATTTT
NA | TRBJ1-6 | TRBV9 | NA | CASSVGSSGPLHF | TGTGCCAGCAGCGTAGGTTCCTCGGGACCCCTCCACTTT
NA | TRBJ2-1 | TRBV4-2 | TRBD2 | CASSQDFLGLAGYSYNEQFF | TGTGCCAGCAGCCAAGACTTCCTAGGACTAGCGGGGTACTCCTACAATGAGCAGTTCTTC
NA | TRBJ2-1 | TRBV5-4 | NA | CASSLAGSSSYNEQFF | TGTGCCAGCAGCTTGGCGGGGTCAAGCTCCTACAATGAGCAGTTCTTC
NA | TRBJ2-3 | TRBV7-9 | NA | CASRNRGFRFTDTQYF | TGTGCCAGCAGAAATCGGGGTTTCCGATTTACAGATACGCAGTATTTT
NA | TRBJ2-5 | TRBV6-2/TRBV6-3 | TRBD2 | CASSHQGIAGTQYF | TGTGCCAGCAGCCATCAGGGAATAGCGGGGACCCAGTACTTC
NA | TRBJ2-7 | TRBV6-5 | TRBD1 | CASTDRGISYEQYF | TGTGCCAGTACGGACAGGGGGATCTCCTACGAGCAGTACTTC
few | TRBJ1-1 | TRBV7-9 | TRBD1 | CASSQGQGGEAFF | TGTGCCAGCAGCCAAGGACAGGGGGGTGAAGCTTTCTTT
NA | TRBJ2-2 | TRBV25-1 | TRBD2 | CASSGGGLVNTGELFF | TGTGCCAGCAGTGGGGGGGGACTAGTGAACACCGGGGAGCTGTTTTTT
NA | TRBJ2-7 | TRBV7-8 | TRBD2 | CASSLKSFGGYEQYF | TGTGCCAGCAGCTTAAAATCATTCGGGGGGTACGAGCAGTACTTC
NA | TRBJ1-2 | TRBV6-6 | TRBD1 | CASSSPQGAYGYTF | TGTGCCAGCAGTTCCCCACAGGGGGCCTATGGCTACACCTTC
NA | TRBJ2-1 | TRBV6-1 | TRBD2 | CASSADRVSSGRDFNEQFF | TGTGCCAGCAGTGCGGACAGGGTTTCTAGCGGGAGGGATTTTAATGAGCAGTTCTTC
NA | TRBJ2-2 | TRBV6-1 | NA | CASSEWGVRSTGELFF | TGTGCCAGCAGTGAATGGGGGGTTAGGTCCACCGGGGAGCTGTTTTTT
NA | TRBJ2-2 | TRBV4-2 | TRBD2 | CASSQDASGGAGELFF | TGTGCCAGCAGCCAAGATGCTAGCGGGGGGGCCGGGGAGCTGTTTTTT
NA | TRBJ1-3 | TRBV28 | NA | CASSSDRKNTIYF | TGTGCCAGCAGCTCGGACAGAAAAAACACCATATATTTT
once | TRBJ2-1 | TRBV12-5 | TRBD1 | CASGLVLRPGTDRNEQFF | TGTGCTAGTGGTTTGGTACTTCGCCCCGGGACAGATCGCAATGAGCAGTTCTTC
NA | TRBJ2-7 | TRBV9 | TRBD1 | CASSGGQDSFYEQYF | TGTGCCAGCAGCGGGGGACAGGATTCCTTTTACGAGCAGTACTTC
NA | TRBJ1-4 | TRBV6-5 | NA | CASSRTATNEKLFF | TGTGCCAGCAGTAGGACAGCGACTAATGAAAAACTGTTTTTT
NA | TRBJ2-5 | TRBV27 | NA | CASSSSVREETQYF | TGTGCCAGCAGTAGCTCGGTCCGAGAAGAGACCCAGTACTTC
NA | TRBJ2-6 | TRBV19 | TRBD2 | CASSIASSGGVSGANVLTF | TGTGCCAGTAGTATAGCTAGTAGCGGGGGGGTGAGCGGGGCCAACGTCCTGACTTTC
NA | TRBJ1-1 | TRBV10-3 | NA | CATRGVTSNTEAFF | TGTGCCACCAGGGGAGTGACTTCGAACACTGAAGCTTTCTTT
once | TRBJ2-1 | TRBV19 | TRBD2 | CASSRGLAVSYNEQFF | TGTGCCAGTAGTAGAGGACTAGCGGTTTCCTACAATGAGCAGTTCTTC
NA | TRBJ1-1 | TRBV7-9 | NA | CASSLRGGTVNTEAFF | TGTGCCAGCAGCTTAAGGGGCGGGACGGTGAACACTGAAGCTTTCTTT
NA | TRBJ1-2 | TRBV29-1 | TRBD1 | CSVGTGANYGYTF | TGCAGCGTTGGGACAGGGGCTAACTATGGCTACACCTTC
NA | TRBJ1-2 | TRBV3-1/TRBV3-2 | NA | CASSQGGSQTGYTF | TGTGCCAGCAGCCAAGGAGGCAGCCAGACTGGCTACACCTTC
NA | TRBJ2-3 | TRBV7-9 | NA | CASSHYLLQGRTDTQYF | TGTGCCAGCAGCCACTATTTATTGCAGGGGCGCACAGATACGCAGTATTTT